These T cell receptor beta chains were read from a single sample in a study of radiation and T cells in renal cell carcinoma. This table comes from immunoSEQ multiplex PCR, and its TCRdb copy is limited to in-frame clones, with some not included. The table records 100,000 to 150,000 clones, 81% of them present only once. The sample here was blood, taken from a patient whose treatment included radiotherapy and nephrectomy. These receptors came from a man aged 45-65 years with renal cell carcinoma. CDR3s include the opening cysteine and the closing phenylalanine or tryptophan. The D gene is left open where the match is weak. Some rows have no size entry. The others give once, few or many, or a class for an expanded clone.

abundance: NA
j_gene: TRBJ2-2
v_gene: TRBV7-3
d_gene: NA
CDR3aa: CASSFSGRTGELFF
CDR3nt: TGTGCCAGCAGCTTTAGCGGTCGGACCGGGGAGCTGTTTTTT

abundance: NA
j_gene: TRBJ2-5
v_gene: TRBV5-4
d_gene: NA
CDR3aa: CASSLGGNQETQYF
CDR3nt: TGTGCCAGCAGCTTGGGGGGTAACCAAGAGACCCAGTACTTC

abundance: NA
j_gene: TRBJ2-1
v_gene: TRBV5-1
d_gene: TRBD2
CDR3aa: CASSLVAGGFYNEQFF
CDR3nt: TGCGCCAGCAGCTTGGTGGCGGGGGGGTTTTACAATGAGCAGTTCTTC

abundance: once
j_gene: TRBJ1-1
v_gene: TRBV2
d_gene: TRBD1
CDR3aa: CASTRDRGWVNTEAFF
CDR3nt: TGTGCCAGCACCCGGGACAGGGGGTGGGTGAACACTGAAGCTTTCTTT

abundance: NA
j_gene: TRBJ2-3
v_gene: TRBV2
d_gene: NA
CDR3aa: CASERTLDWRWADTQYF
CDR3nt: TGTGCCAGCGAGAGAACGCTGGACTGGCGCTGGGCAGATACGCAGTATTTT

abundance: NA
j_gene: TRBJ2-1
v_gene: TRBV4-1
d_gene: TRBD2
CDR3aa: CASSQPGTSDNEQFF
CDR3nt: TGCGCCAGCAGCCAACCCGGGACTAGCGACAATGAGCAGTTCTTC

abundance: NA
j_gene: TRBJ2-1
v_gene: TRBV18
d_gene: NA
CDR3aa: CASSPSVVNEQFF
CDR3nt: TGTGCCAGCTCACCAAGTGTGGTAAATGAGCAGTTCTTC

abundance: NA
j_gene: TRBJ1-1
v_gene: TRBV7-9
d_gene: NA
CDR3aa: CASSPFFGVRGAFF
CDR3nt: TGTGCCAGCAGCCCCTTCTTTGGGGTGCGTGGAGCTTTCTTT

abundance: NA
j_gene: TRBJ2-3
v_gene: TRBV4-1
d_gene: NA
CDR3aa: CASSQGESRGHTQYF
CDR3nt: TGCGCCAGCAGCCAGGGGGAGAGCAGGGGACATACGCAGTATTTT

abundance: once
j_gene: TRBJ1-2
v_gene: TRBV5-4
d_gene: TRBD1
CDR3aa: CASSQPGQGRDGYTF
CDR3nt: TGTGCCAGCAGCCAGCCTGGACAGGGGAGGGATGGCTACACCTTC

abundance: once
j_gene: TRBJ1-1
v_gene: TRBV5-1
d_gene: NA
CDR3aa: CASSLTGRTEAFF
CDR3nt: TGCGCCAGCAGTCTTACTGGGCGCACTGAAGCTTTCTTT

abundance: NA
j_gene: TRBJ1-5
v_gene: TRBV18
d_gene: NA
CDR3aa: CASSSRQTDSNQPQHF
CDR3nt: TGTGCCAGCTCATCTCGACAGACAGATAGCAATCAGCCCCAGCATTTT

abundance: NA
j_gene: TRBJ1-2
v_gene: TRBV4-3
d_gene: NA
CDR3aa: CASSQDRAGDNYGYTF
CDR3nt: TGCGCCAGCAGCCAAGATAGGGCGGGGGATAACTATGGCTACACCTTC

abundance: NA
j_gene: TRBJ2-2
v_gene: TRBV13
d_gene: NA
CDR3aa: CASRDSGVFLHSNTGELFF
CDR3nt: TGTGCCAGCAGGGATTCGGGGGTCTTCTTGCATTCGAACACCGGGGAGCTGTTTTTT

abundance: NA
j_gene: TRBJ1-4
v_gene: TRBV25-1
d_gene: NA
CDR3aa: CASSAAEKLFF
CDR3nt: TGTGCCAGCAGTGCGGCCGAAAAACTGTTTTTT

abundance: NA
j_gene: TRBJ2-1
v_gene: TRBV5-4
d_gene: TRBD2
CDR3aa: CASSQGSASGIYNEQFF
CDR3nt: TGTGCCAGCAGCCAAGGTAGCGCTAGCGGCATCTACAATGAGCAGTTCTTC

abundance: NA
j_gene: TRBJ1-1
v_gene: TRBV12-5
d_gene: TRBD1
CDR3aa: CASGLVVLGTAKPNTEAFF
CDR3nt: TGTGCTAGTGGTTTGGTAGTCTTAGGGACAGCGAAACCGAACACTGAAGCTTTCTTT

abundance: NA
j_gene: TRBJ1-1
v_gene: TRBV19
d_gene: NA
CDR3aa: CASSISGNTEAFF
CDR3nt: TGTGCCAGTAGTATCTCCGGGAACACTGAAGCTTTCTTT

abundance: NA
j_gene: TRBJ2-4
v_gene: TRBV7-9
d_gene: NA
CDR3aa: CASSLGISTKNIQYF
CDR3nt: TGTGCCAGCAGTTTGGGGATTTCGACCAAAAACATTCAGTACTTC

abundance: NA
j_gene: TRBJ2-7
v_gene: TRBV6-5
d_gene: TRBD1
CDR3aa: CASSPTGVPTYEQYF
CDR3nt: TGTGCCAGCAGCCCGACAGGGGTACCTACCTACGAGCAGTACTTC

abundance: NA
j_gene: TRBJ1-4
v_gene: TRBV6-6
d_gene: NA
CDR3aa: CASSSEGTTNEKLFF
CDR3nt: TGTGCCAGCAGTTCTGAGGGTACAACTAATGAAAAACTGTTTTTT

abundance: NA
j_gene: TRBJ2-7
v_gene: TRBV4-2
d_gene: TRBD1
CDR3aa: CASSQRGTGPYEQYF
CDR3nt: TGTGCCAGCAGCCAACGGGGGACAGGGCCTTACGAGCAGTACTTC

abundance: NA
j_gene: TRBJ2-5
v_gene: TRBV7-7
d_gene: NA
CDR3aa: CASSLTVTDIEETQYF
CDR3nt: TGTGCTAGCAGCTTAACTGTAACAGACATTGAAGAGACCCAGTACTTC

abundance: NA
j_gene: TRBJ2-7
v_gene: TRBV7-2
d_gene: NA
CDR3aa: CASSLGQDEQYF
CDR3nt: TGTGCCAGCAGTCTAGGACAAGACGAGCAGTACTTC

abundance: NA
j_gene: TRBJ1-2
v_gene: TRBV19
d_gene: NA
CDR3aa: CASSISGNWDYGYTF
CDR3nt: TGTGCCAGTAGTATATCTGGGAATTGGGACTATGGCTACACCTTC

abundance: NA
j_gene: TRBJ2-2
v_gene: TRBV6-5
d_gene: NA
CDR3aa: CASSQSGLNTGELFF
CDR3nt: TGTGCCAGCAGTCAGTCGGGACTCAACACCGGGGAGCTGTTTTTT

abundance: NA
j_gene: TRBJ2-7
v_gene: TRBV29-1
d_gene: NA
CDR3aa: CSVEDPGERQQYF
CDR3nt: TGCAGCGTTGAAGACCCAGGGGAGAGACAGCAGTACTTC

abundance: few
j_gene: TRBJ1-3
v_gene: TRBV5-6
d_gene: NA
CDR3aa: CASSLVSGNTIYF
CDR3nt: TGTGCCAGCAGCTTAGTCTCTGGAAACACCATATATTTT

abundance: NA
j_gene: TRBJ2-2
v_gene: TRBV5-4
d_gene: NA
CDR3aa: CASSLASRGASTGELFF
CDR3nt: TGTGCCAGCAGCTTGGCCTCAAGGGGCGCTTCGACCGGGGAGCTGTTTTTT

abundance: NA
j_gene: TRBJ1-2
v_gene: TRBV28
d_gene: NA
CDR3aa: CASSSRTYGYTF
CDR3nt: TGTGCCAGCAGTTCACGGACATACGGCTACACCTTC

abundance: NA
j_gene: TRBJ1-1
v_gene: TRBV11-2
d_gene: NA
CDR3aa: CASSLGLNTEAFF
CDR3nt: TGTGCCAGCAGCTTAGGTTTGAACACTGAAGCTTTCTTT

abundance: NA
j_gene: TRBJ1-3
v_gene: TRBV7-2
d_gene: NA
CDR3aa: CASSLYLIGGSGNTIYF
CDR3nt: TGTGCCAGCAGTCTTTATCTCATCGGAGGCTCTGGAAACACCATATATTTT

abundance: once
j_gene: TRBJ2-1
v_gene: TRBV30
d_gene: TRBD2
CDR3aa: CAWSRKAGVIHNEQFF
CDR3nt: TGTGCCTGGTCTCGAAAAGCGGGAGTAATCCACAATGAGCAGTTCTTC

abundance: NA
j_gene: TRBJ2-1
v_gene: TRBV5-1
d_gene: NA
CDR3aa: CASSLLSGRKPYNEQFF
CDR3nt: TGCGCCAGCAGCTTGTTATCTGGGAGGAAACCTTACAATGAGCAGTTCTTC

abundance: NA
j_gene: TRBJ2-7
v_gene: TRBV7-9
d_gene: NA
CDR3aa: CASSPTGALNYEQYF
CDR3nt: TGTGCCAGCAGCCCCACGGGGGCCCTAAATTACGAGCAGTACTTC

abundance: NA
j_gene: TRBJ1-3
v_gene: TRBV7-2
d_gene: NA
CDR3aa: CASSLVGVGNTIYF
CDR3nt: TGTGCCAGCAGCTTAGTAGGGGTAGGAAACACCATATATTTT

abundance: NA
j_gene: TRBJ1-1
v_gene: TRBV9
d_gene: NA
CDR3aa: CASSGGLTNTEAFF
CDR3nt: TGTGCCAGCAGCGGCGGACTGACGAACACTGAAGCTTTCTTT

abundance: NA
j_gene: TRBJ2-7
v_gene: TRBV7-8
d_gene: NA
CDR3aa: CASSPRVSSYEQYF
CDR3nt: TGTGCCAGCAGCCCCCGGGTTTCCTCCTACGAGCAGTACTTC

abundance: NA
j_gene: TRBJ1-5
v_gene: TRBV10-3
d_gene: NA
CDR3aa: CATVDSLNQPQHF
CDR3nt: TGTGCCACCGTAGACTCGCTAAATCAGCCCCAGCATTTT

abundance: few
j_gene: TRBJ1-5
v_gene: TRBV15
d_gene: NA
CDR3aa: CATSPPGSNQPQHF
CDR3nt: TGTGCCACCAGCCCCCCAGGGTCGAATCAGCCCCAGCATTTT

abundance: NA
j_gene: TRBJ1-2
v_gene: TRBV19
d_gene: NA
CDR3aa: CAAWGFDYGYTF
CDR3nt: TGTGCCGCGTGGGGTTTTGACTATGGCTACACCTTC

abundance: once
j_gene: TRBJ1-2
v_gene: TRBV6-5
d_gene: NA
CDR3aa: CASSNNGGAGGYTF
CDR3nt: TGTGCCAGCTCCAACAACGGGGGGGCGGGAGGCTACACCTTC

abundance: NA
j_gene: TRBJ2-7
v_gene: TRBV11-3
d_gene: TRBD1
CDR3aa: CASSPRDRAREQYF
CDR3nt: TGTGCCAGCAGCCCGAGGGACAGGGCGAGGGAGCAGTACTTC

abundance: few
j_gene: TRBJ1-2
v_gene: TRBV6-1
d_gene: NA
CDR3aa: CASSQGNYGYTF
CDR3nt: TGTGCCAGTAGTCAGGGGAACTATGGCTACACCTTC

abundance: NA
j_gene: TRBJ1-5
v_gene: TRBV7-2
d_gene: NA
CDR3aa: CASSVLAQEAQHF
CDR3nt: TGTGCCAGCAGCGTCCTCGCCCAGGAAGCCCAGCATTTT

abundance: NA
j_gene: TRBJ2-3
v_gene: TRBV9
d_gene: NA
CDR3aa: CASSVAITFGTGADTQYF
CDR3nt: TGTGCCAGCAGCGTAGCTATCACTTTCGGGACTGGGGCAGATACGCAGTATTTT

abundance: few
j_gene: TRBJ1-1
v_gene: TRBV6-5
d_gene: TRBD1
CDR3aa: CASRSVQGAVTEAFF
CDR3nt: TGTGCCAGCAGGTCTGTACAGGGGGCCGTCACTGAAGCTTTCTTT

abundance: NA
j_gene: TRBJ2-7
v_gene: TRBV5-1
d_gene: NA
CDR3aa: CASSPTGLRSYEQYF
CDR3nt: TGCGCCAGCAGCCCGACGGGCCTCCGGAGCTACGAGCAGTACTTC

abundance: NA
j_gene: TRBJ1-5
v_gene: TRBV25-1
d_gene: NA
CDR3aa: CASSESRVSQPQHF
CDR3nt: TGTGCCAGCAGTGAGTCCAGGGTAAGCCAGCCCCAGCATTTT

abundance: NA
j_gene: TRBJ2-1
v_gene: TRBV28
d_gene: TRBD1
CDR3aa: CASSLDRDNEQFF
CDR3nt: TGTGCCAGCAGTTTGGACAGGGACAATGAGCAGTTCTTC

abundance: NA
j_gene: TRBJ2-7
v_gene: TRBV5-5
d_gene: NA
CDR3aa: CASSGGHTGPKGNEQYF
CDR3nt: TGTGCCAGCAGCGGGGGGCACACAGGCCCAAAAGGGAACGAGCAGTACTTC

abundance: NA
j_gene: TRBJ1-2
v_gene: TRBV9
d_gene: NA
CDR3aa: CASSVDLPRAGYGYTF
CDR3nt: TGTGCCAGCAGCGTAGATCTTCCCAGGGCTGGCTATGGCTACACCTTC

abundance: NA
j_gene: TRBJ2-3
v_gene: TRBV4-3
d_gene: NA
CDR3aa: CASSQDYADTQYF
CDR3nt: TGCGCCAGCAGCCAAGATTACGCAGATACGCAGTATTTT

abundance: NA
j_gene: TRBJ2-1
v_gene: TRBV6-6
d_gene: NA
CDR3aa: CASSYPTDNNEQFF
CDR3nt: TGTGCCAGCAGTTACCCAACGGACAACAATGAGCAGTTCTTC

abundance: NA
j_gene: TRBJ2-6
v_gene: TRBV6-1
d_gene: TRBD1
CDR3aa: CASSVRRTGGPSGANVLTF
CDR3nt: TGTGCCAGCAGTGTCCGTCGGACAGGGGGCCCCTCTGGGGCCAACGTCCTGACTTTC